Listed below are T cell receptor beta chains from one sample, sequenced in a study of blood T cell repertoires in COVID-19. Using immunoSEQ multiplex PCR, the repertoire was profiled, and TCRdb retains in-frame clones only, with some absent. The repertoire holds approximately 200,000 clones, with 80% to 90% as singletons. Sequenced input: PBMCs or T cells enriched from blood (not recorded which). The receptors originated from a woman aged 30 to 39 who had been exposed to COVID-19. CDR3s include the opening cysteine and the closing phenylalanine or tryptophan. D genes are given only for firm matches. Clone size is given for some rows only: seen once, a few or many times, or a class if the clone is expanded.

len: 14
d_gene: TRBD1
abundance: -
j_gene: TRBJ1-5
v_gene: TRBV10-3
CDR3aa: CAISSGTGTQPQHF
CDR3nt: TGTGCCATCAGTTCCGGGACAGGGACTCAGCCCCAGCATTTT

len: 12
d_gene: -
abundance: once
j_gene: TRBJ2-7
v_gene: TRBV25-1
CDR3aa: CASSGSGREQYF
CDR3nt: TGTGCCAGCAGTGGTTCAGGTCGAGAGCAGTACTTC

len: 12
d_gene: -
abundance: -
j_gene: TRBJ1-4
v_gene: TRBV5-1
CDR3aa: CASRASNEKLFF
CDR3nt: TGCGCCAGCAGAGCGAGTAATGAAAAACTGTTTTTT

len: 15
d_gene: TRBD1
abundance: -
j_gene: TRBJ2-6
v_gene: TRBV5-1
CDR3aa: CASSDDRVGANVLTF
CDR3nt: TGCGCCAGCAGCGACGACAGGGTTGGGGCCAACGTCCTGACTTTC

len: 17
d_gene: -
abundance: -
j_gene: TRBJ1-6
v_gene: TRBV12-5
CDR3aa: CASGLVLTGSYNSPLHF
CDR3nt: TGTGCTAGTGGTTTGGTACTGACAGGCTCCTATAATTCACCCCTCCACTTT

len: 16
d_gene: -
abundance: -
j_gene: TRBJ1-5
v_gene: TRBV6-1
CDR3aa: CASSGQWRNSNQPQHF
CDR3nt: TGTGCCAGCAGTGGCCAGTGGAGGAATAGCAATCAGCCCCAGCATTTT

len: 13
d_gene: -
abundance: -
j_gene: TRBJ2-3
v_gene: TRBV5-1
CDR3aa: CASSPDYADTQYF
CDR3nt: TGCGCCAGCAGCCCGGACTACGCAGATACGCAGTATTTT

len: 16
d_gene: -
abundance: -
j_gene: TRBJ2-4
v_gene: TRBV5-1
CDR3aa: CASSSSSVRSPNIQYF
CDR3nt: TGCGCCAGCAGCTCTTCGTCGGTGAGGTCGCCAAACATTCAGTACTTC

len: 18
d_gene: TRBD2
abundance: -
j_gene: TRBJ2-1
v_gene: TRBV29-1
CDR3aa: CSVVGLAGPISSYNEQFF
CDR3nt: TGCAGCGTGGTCGGACTAGCGGGGCCTATTAGCTCCTACAATGAGCAGTTCTTC

len: 15
d_gene: TRBD2
abundance: once
j_gene: TRBJ2-2
v_gene: TRBV5-1
CDR3aa: CASSKTSGDTGELFF
CDR3nt: TGCGCCAGCAGCAAGACTAGCGGGGACACCGGGGAGCTGTTTTTT

len: 15
d_gene: TRBD2
abundance: -
j_gene: TRBJ2-1
v_gene: TRBV27
CDR3aa: CASSLRAGGYNEQFF
CDR3nt: TGTGCCAGCAGTTTACGAGCGGGGGGGTACAATGAGCAGTTCTTC

len: 18
d_gene: TRBD1
abundance: many
j_gene: TRBJ2-2
v_gene: TRBV3-1/TRBV3-2
CDR3aa: CASSPPGRTGGVAGELFF
CDR3nt: TGTGCCAGCAGCCCACCTGGCCGGACAGGGGGTGTCGCCGGGGAGCTGTTTTTT

len: 15
d_gene: -
abundance: -
j_gene: TRBJ2-1
v_gene: TRBV9
CDR3aa: CASSQTGTKFNEQFF
CDR3nt: TGTGCCAGCAGTCAGACCGGGACAAAGTTCAATGAGCAGTTCTTC

len: 15
d_gene: TRBD1
abundance: -
j_gene: TRBJ2-7
v_gene: TRBV29-1
CDR3aa: CSVDVVGTGGAEQYF
CDR3nt: TGCAGCGTTGATGTCGTAGGGACAGGGGGGGCCGAGCAGTACTTC

len: 14
d_gene: TRBD1
abundance: few
j_gene: TRBJ1-2
v_gene: TRBV7-2
CDR3aa: CASSARDRGGGYTF
CDR3nt: TGTGCCAGCAGCGCCCGGGACAGGGGAGGTGGCTACACCTTC

len: 15
d_gene: -
abundance: -
j_gene: TRBJ1-6
v_gene: TRBV27
CDR3aa: CASSPRGRVSSPLHF
CDR3nt: TGTGCCAGCAGTCCTAGGGGCAGGGTCAGTTCACCCCTCCACTTT

len: 12
d_gene: -
abundance: -
j_gene: TRBJ1-2
v_gene: TRBV19
CDR3aa: CASSAGPGGYTF
CDR3nt: TGTGCCAGTAGTGCGGGCCCGGGGGGCTACACCTTC

len: 14
d_gene: -
abundance: -
j_gene: TRBJ2-2
v_gene: TRBV3-1/TRBV3-2
CDR3aa: CASSQDQNTGELFF
CDR3nt: TGTGCCAGCAGCCAAGACCAGAACACCGGGGAGCTGTTTTTT

len: 12
d_gene: -
abundance: -
j_gene: TRBJ2-7
v_gene: TRBV6-1
CDR3aa: CASSENRYEQYF
CDR3nt: TGTGCCAGCAGTGAGAACAGATACGAGCAGTACTTC

len: 11
d_gene: -
abundance: -
j_gene: TRBJ1-1
v_gene: TRBV28
CDR3aa: CASSQNTEAFF
CDR3nt: TGTGCCAGCAGTCAAAACACTGAAGCTTTCTTT

len: 15
d_gene: -
abundance: -
j_gene: TRBJ1-2
v_gene: TRBV5-4
CDR3aa: CASSSTKTGNYGYTF
CDR3nt: TGTGCCAGCAGCTCTACTAAGACAGGAAACTATGGCTACACCTTC

len: 15
d_gene: TRBD2
abundance: once
j_gene: TRBJ2-7
v_gene: TRBV18
CDR3aa: CASSSGLAGGNEQYF
CDR3nt: TGTGCCAGCTCATCGGGACTAGCGGGGGGCAACGAGCAGTACTTC

len: 13
d_gene: -
abundance: once
j_gene: TRBJ1-6
v_gene: TRBV7-2
CDR3aa: CASSLGRGRPLHF
CDR3nt: TGTGCCAGCAGCTTAGGCAGGGGACGACCCCTCCACTTT

len: 14
d_gene: TRBD1
abundance: -
j_gene: TRBJ2-1
v_gene: TRBV6-5
CDR3aa: CASSPGTGLNEQFF
CDR3nt: TGTGCCAGCAGTCCCGGGACAGGGTTGAATGAGCAGTTCTTC

len: 16
d_gene: TRBD1
abundance: few
j_gene: TRBJ1-2
v_gene: TRBV5-1
CDR3aa: CASSNRQGSSSYGYTF
CDR3nt: TGCGCCAGCAGCAACAGACAGGGAAGCTCCTCCTATGGCTACACCTTC

len: 15
d_gene: -
abundance: -
j_gene: TRBJ1-3
v_gene: TRBV5-5
CDR3aa: CASSYRTDRGNTIYF
CDR3nt: TGTGCCAGCAGTTATCGGACAGACCGTGGAAACACCATATATTTT

len: 19
d_gene: -
abundance: -
j_gene: TRBJ2-4
v_gene: TRBV6-1
CDR3aa: CASSENGAGARVAKNIQYF
CDR3nt: TGTGCCAGCAGTGAAAATGGGGCAGGGGCCAGGGTGGCCAAAAACATTCAGTACTTC